This TCR beta chain was retrieved from a study of cytomegalovirus exposure and HLA in healthy donors. Study-level points and caveats: As a later analysis revealed, the rate of TCR association differed by HLA locus, with DRB1 most and HLA-C fewest. For cytomegalovirus status, the classifier reportedly gave diagnoses with high specificity and sensitivity.

PCR used 60 Vbeta primers and 13 Jbeta primers. TCRdb's copy holds only in-frame clones and misses some; the assay was immunoSEQ multiplex PCR. Of some 160,000 clones listed, more than 70% are singletons. The CDR3 totals 15 residues. Unmatched junction bases numbered 11, after V lost 4 bases and J lost 10 bases. Germline V CDR1 and CDR2: MGHRA, YSYEKL. Regarding this clone: Its antigen is still unknown.

Samples came from healthy bone marrow donors. This TCR was sampled from a woman in her 40s in good health and CMV-seronegative. The genes are TRBV4-1 and TRBJ2-1; 9 nucleotides align to TRBD2. Sequencing used PBMCs. CDR3 amino acids: CASSPLGGRANEQFF. Written as DNA, the CDR3 is TGCGCCAGCAGCCCCCTCGGCGGGAGGGCCAACGAGCAGTTCTTC.